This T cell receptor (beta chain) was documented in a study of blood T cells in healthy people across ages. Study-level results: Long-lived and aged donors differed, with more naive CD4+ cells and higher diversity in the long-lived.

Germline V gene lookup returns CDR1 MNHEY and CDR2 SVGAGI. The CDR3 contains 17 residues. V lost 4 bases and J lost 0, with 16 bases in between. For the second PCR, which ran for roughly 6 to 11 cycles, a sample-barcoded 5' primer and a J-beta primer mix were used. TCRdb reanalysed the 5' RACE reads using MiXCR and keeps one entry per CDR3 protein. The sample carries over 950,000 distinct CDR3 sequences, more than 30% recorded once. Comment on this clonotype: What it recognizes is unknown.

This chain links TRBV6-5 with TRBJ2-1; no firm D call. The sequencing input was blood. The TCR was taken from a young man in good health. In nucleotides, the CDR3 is TGTGCCAGCAGTTTGCACCGTCCTAGTGGCTCCTACAATGAGCAGTTCTTC. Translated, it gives CASSLHRPSGSYNEQFF.